The entry below gives a single TCR beta chain sequence along with its context. As yet, its antigen is unknown. These data are taken from a study of T cells in narcolepsy. Study information: Healthy controls were enrolled alongside patients with narcolepsy type 1 or type 2. Findings of the study overall: HCRT-specific and TRIB2-specific autoreactive clonotypes appeared among same-patient CSF and blood CD4+ clonotypes.

Data came from immunoSEQ multiplex PCR; TCRdb stores just in-frame clones and leaves some out. This sample has some 30,000 clones, with over 80% found just once. This CDR3 region has 16 residues. J lost 2 bases, V lost 5 bases, and 5 bases had no gene match. CDR1 is SGHVS, CDR2 FQNEAQ, per germline. This sequence originates from a human donor in good health. Material: memory (CD45RA-) CD4+ T cells from blood. V gene TRBV7-8 combines with J gene TRBJ2-3, with TRBD2 matching 12 bases. The CDR3 loop is CASSVWTSGATDTQYF. The CDR3 DNA sequence: TGTGCCAGCAGCGTTTGGACTAGCGGGGCCACAGATACGCAGTATTTT.